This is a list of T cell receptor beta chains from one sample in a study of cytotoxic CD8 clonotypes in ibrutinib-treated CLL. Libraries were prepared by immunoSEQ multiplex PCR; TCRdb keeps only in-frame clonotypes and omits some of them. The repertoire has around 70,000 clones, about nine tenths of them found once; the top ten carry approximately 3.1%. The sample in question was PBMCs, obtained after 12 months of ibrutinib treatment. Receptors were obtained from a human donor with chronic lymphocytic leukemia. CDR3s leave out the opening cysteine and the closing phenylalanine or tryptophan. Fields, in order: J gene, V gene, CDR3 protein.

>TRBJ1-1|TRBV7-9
ASSSPRGGNTEAF
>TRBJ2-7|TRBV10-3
AIRFPDSYEQY
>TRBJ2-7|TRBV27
ASSRDTETFYEQY
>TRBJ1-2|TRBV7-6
ASSLEGGYGYT
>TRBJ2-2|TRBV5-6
ASSLIAGGANTGELF
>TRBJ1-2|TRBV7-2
ASSSGTGVYGYT
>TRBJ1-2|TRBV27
ASSLRGNGYT
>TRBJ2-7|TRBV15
ATSIRRITGGYEQY
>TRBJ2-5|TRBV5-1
ASSPEGAGETQY
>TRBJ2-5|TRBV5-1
ASNIEGTGEETQY
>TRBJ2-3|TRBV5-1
ASSLGTGGFTDTQY
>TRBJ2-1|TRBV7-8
ASSLTGLAGVGNEQF
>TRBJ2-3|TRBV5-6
ASSFSGRWNTQY
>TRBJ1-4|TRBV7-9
ASSLDDRGGEKLF
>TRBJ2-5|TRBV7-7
ASSLEAGVETQY
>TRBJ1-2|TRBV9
ASSVEMVRGSYGYT
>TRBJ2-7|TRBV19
ASRRQSGDYEQY
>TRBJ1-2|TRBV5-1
ASSLVEGTYGYT
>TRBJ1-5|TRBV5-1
ASSLEGASNQPQH
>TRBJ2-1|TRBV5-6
ASSFLAGSTNEQF
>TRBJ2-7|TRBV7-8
ASSLARLYEQY
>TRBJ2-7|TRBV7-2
ASSLGGSKYEQY
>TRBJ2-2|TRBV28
ASSPAGRGGTGELF
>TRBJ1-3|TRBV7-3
ASSADRQGSGNTIY
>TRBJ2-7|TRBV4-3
ASSQEPATGITYEQY
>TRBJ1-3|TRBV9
ASSVSRDGRISGNTIY
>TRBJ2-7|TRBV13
ASSHRGTSAYEQY
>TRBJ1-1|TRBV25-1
ASSAYNTEAF
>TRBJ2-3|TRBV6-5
ASSFLTGGGDTQY
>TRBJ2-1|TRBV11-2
ASSFRRGNNEQF
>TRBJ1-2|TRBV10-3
AISELTSTGNYGYT
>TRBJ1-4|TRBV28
ASGTTAPTEKLF
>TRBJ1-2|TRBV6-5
ASTPGDRKNYGYT
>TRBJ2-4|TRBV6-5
ASRLRTVADIQY